The sequence of this T cell receptor beta chain was determined in a study of blood T cells in healthy people across ages. Looking at the study overall: Using template switching, researchers captured about one barcoded beta molecule for each two T cells.

This clonotype was observed a few times. Its antigen remains unknown. CDR3 length: 14 residues. V lost 3 bases, J lost 4 bases, and 11 bases lay in between. Per the germline V gene, CDR1 is LGHDT and CDR2 is YNNKEL (reference sequence). Overall study results and limits: The recorded TCR beta diversity per million T cells decreased in a roughly linear manner with age.

Using a J-beta primer mix together with a sample-barcoded 5' primer, a second PCR was run for about 7 to 12 cycles. Every sample produced at least 2.5 million CDR3-containing paired-end reads. One entry per CDR3 protein, called by TCRdb with MiXCR from the 5' RACE reads. The data contain some 640,000 distinct CDR3 sequences, around 31% of them singletons. The genes are TRBV3-1 and TRBJ2-3; D unclear. The material sequenced was blood. This TCR came from a woman older than 75 in good health. The CDR3: CASSHDPLADTQYF. The CDR3 DNA reads TGTGCCAGCAGCCACGATCCACTCGCAGATACGCAGTATTTT.